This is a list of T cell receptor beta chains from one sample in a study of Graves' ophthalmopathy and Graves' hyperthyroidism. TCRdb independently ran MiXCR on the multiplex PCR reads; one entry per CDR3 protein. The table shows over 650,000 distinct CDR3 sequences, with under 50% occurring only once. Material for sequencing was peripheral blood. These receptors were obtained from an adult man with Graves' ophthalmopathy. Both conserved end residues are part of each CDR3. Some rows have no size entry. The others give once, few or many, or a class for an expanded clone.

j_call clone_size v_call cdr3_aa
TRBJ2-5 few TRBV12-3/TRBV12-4 CASSCVTSGERETQYF
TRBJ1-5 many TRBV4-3 CASSQDESNQPQHF
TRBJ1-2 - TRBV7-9 CASSLGDRADYGYTF
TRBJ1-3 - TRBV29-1 CSVEDTGNTIYF
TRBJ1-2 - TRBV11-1 CASRPSSGGYGYTF
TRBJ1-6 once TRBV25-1 CASSPGPYSPLHF
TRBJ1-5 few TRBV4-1 CASSQDRRAVQPQHF
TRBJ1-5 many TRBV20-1 CSARVGQGGGFGQPQHF
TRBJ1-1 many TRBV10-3 CASSQGQENTEAFF
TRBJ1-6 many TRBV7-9 CASSFTGNNSPLHF
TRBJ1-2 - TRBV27 CASSLTQTSYGYTF
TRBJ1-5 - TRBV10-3 CAIAGTPRDRAYSNQPQHF
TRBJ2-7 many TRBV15 CATSADLWGTTYEQYF
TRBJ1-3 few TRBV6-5 CARLPRFTGNTIYF
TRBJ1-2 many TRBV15 CATRGGNYGYTF
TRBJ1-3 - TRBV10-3 CAISESRGGYGNTIYF
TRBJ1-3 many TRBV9 CASSVDADTIYF
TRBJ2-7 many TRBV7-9 CASSLTSGRAGEQYF
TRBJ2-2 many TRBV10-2 CASSMTSGRNTGELFF
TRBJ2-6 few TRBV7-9 CASSLTRDKTWGANVLTF
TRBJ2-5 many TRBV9 CASSPQRGETQYF
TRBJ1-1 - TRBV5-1 CASSSRGGGMNTEAFF
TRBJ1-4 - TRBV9 CASSGTSGF
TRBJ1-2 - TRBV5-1 CASSLRDGRNGYTF
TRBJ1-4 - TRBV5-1 CASSPGGQGSDEKLFF
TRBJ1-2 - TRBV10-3 CAISDGGTGFGYTF
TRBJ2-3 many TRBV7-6 CASSRGDTQYF
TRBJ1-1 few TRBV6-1 CASSELGQKAFF
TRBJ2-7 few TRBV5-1 CASSSNPSGPSGQYF
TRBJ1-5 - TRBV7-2 CASSPRQVSQPQHF
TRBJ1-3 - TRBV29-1 CSDRGFYGYTIYF
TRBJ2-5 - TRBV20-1 CSAGDQLLETQYF
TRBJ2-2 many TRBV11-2 CASSLGGQGGSTGELFF